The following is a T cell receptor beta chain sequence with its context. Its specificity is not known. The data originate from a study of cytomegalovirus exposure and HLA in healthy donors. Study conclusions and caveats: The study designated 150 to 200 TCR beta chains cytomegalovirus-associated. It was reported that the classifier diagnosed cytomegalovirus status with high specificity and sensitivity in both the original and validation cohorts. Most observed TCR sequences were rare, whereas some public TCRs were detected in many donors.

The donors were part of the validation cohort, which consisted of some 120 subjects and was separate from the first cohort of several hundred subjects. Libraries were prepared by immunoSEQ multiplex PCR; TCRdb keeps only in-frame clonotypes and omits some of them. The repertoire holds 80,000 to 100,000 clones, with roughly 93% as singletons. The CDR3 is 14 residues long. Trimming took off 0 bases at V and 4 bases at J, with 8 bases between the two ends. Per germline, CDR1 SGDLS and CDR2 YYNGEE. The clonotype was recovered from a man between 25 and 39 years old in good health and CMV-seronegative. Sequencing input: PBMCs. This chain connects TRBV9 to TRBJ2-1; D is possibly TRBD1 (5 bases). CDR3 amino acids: CASSVEGPYNEQFF. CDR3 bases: TGTGCCAGCAGCGTAGAGGGGCCGTACAATGAGCAGTTCTTC.